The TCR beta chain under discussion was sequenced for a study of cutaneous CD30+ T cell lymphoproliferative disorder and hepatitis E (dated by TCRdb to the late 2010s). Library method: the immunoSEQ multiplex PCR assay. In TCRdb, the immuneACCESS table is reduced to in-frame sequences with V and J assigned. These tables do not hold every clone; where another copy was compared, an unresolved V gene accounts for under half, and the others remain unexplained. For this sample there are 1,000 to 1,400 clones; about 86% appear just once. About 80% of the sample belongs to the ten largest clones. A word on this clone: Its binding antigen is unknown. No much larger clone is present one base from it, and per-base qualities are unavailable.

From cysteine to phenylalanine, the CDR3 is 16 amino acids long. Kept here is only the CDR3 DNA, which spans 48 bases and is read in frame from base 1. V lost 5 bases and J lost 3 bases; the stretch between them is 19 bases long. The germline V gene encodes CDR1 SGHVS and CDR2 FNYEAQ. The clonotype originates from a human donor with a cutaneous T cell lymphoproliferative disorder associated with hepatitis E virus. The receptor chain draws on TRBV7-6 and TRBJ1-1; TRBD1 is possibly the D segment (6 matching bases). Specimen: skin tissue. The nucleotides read TGTGCCAGCAGCACCCCCCGGGGGGGGCAGGACACTGAAGCTTTCTTT. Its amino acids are CASSTPRGGQDTEAFF.